Presented here are 29 T cell receptor beta chains from one specimen sequenced in a study of response to subunit inactivated influenza vaccine. One entry per CDR3 protein results from TCRdb running MiXCR on the RT-PCR reads. The sample yields 540,000 or so distinct CDR3 sequences, roughly 13% seen once. The material was PBMCs from blood, obtained about 40 days after vaccination. These receptor sequences come from a man aged 45-65 years who received an inactivated influenza vaccine.

J is TRBJ1-6 and V is TRBV4-2; possibly TRBD1 for D (6 bases). This CDR3 has 16 residues. Germline CDR1 is LGHNA and CDR2 is YNFKEQ. Trimming removed 3 bases at V and 10 bases at J, with 19 bases between. The CDR3 DNA reads as TGTGCCAGCAGCCACCCGACAGGTCAAGGAGCCTCACCCCTCCACTTT. Translating it yields CASSHPTGQGASPLHF.

This clonotype was picked up a small number of times. The V gene is TRBV7-2, the J gene TRBJ1-3; perhaps TRBD1 as D (6 bases). In germline, CDR1 is SGHTA, CDR2 FQGNSA. CDR3 length: 19 residues. V lost 0 bases to trimming and J lost 0 bases, with 18 bases between them. The DNA of the CDR3 is TGTGCCAGCAGCTTAGCCAAGGAAGACAGGACCTACTCTGGAAACACCATATATTTT. Its translation is CASSLAKEDRTYSGNTIYF.

This clonotype was seen more than once but under ten times. This chain uses TRBV6-1 with TRBJ2-1; D call uncertain. Germline V gene data show CDR1 as MNHNS and CDR2 as SASEGT. With 6 bases removed from V and 4 bases from J, the gap between germline ends came to 10 bases. There are 13 residues in the CDR3. CDR3 sequence reads: CASRVGRYNEQFF. In DNA, the CDR3 is TGTGCCAGCAGGGTCGGACGGTACAATGAGCAGTTCTTC.

This clonotype was seen a few times. The chain is built from TRBV20-1 and TRBJ2-7, with a possible D match to TRBD2 (7 bases). This CDR3 has 15 amino acids. With 3 bases removed from V and 3 bases from J, the gap between germline ends came to 18 bases. Germline V CDR1 and CDR2: DFQATT, SNEGSKA (reference sequence). CDR3 loop: CSASVFAGAVYEQYF. The CDR3 DNA reads as TGCAGTGCTAGTGTTTTCGCGGGGGCTGTCTACGAGCAGTACTTC.

This clonotype was counted only a few times. V and J are TRBV12-3 or TRBV12-4 and TRBJ2-7, with D uncertain. The CDR3 spans 12 residues. The V gene lost 6 bases and the J gene lost 5 bases, with 11 bases spanning the gap. CDR3 protein: CASSHGWDEQYF. CDR3 in DNA: TGTGCCAGCAGCCACGGTTGGGACGAGCAGTACTTC.

Ten or more counts support this clonotype. The chain recombines TRBV20-1 with TRBJ1-6; D call uncertain. Germline CDR1 DFQATT, CDR2 SNEGSKA (reference sequence). CDR3 length equals 15 residues. Between the trimmed V and J ends, which lost 0 bases and 0 bases, there was a span of 6 bases. The CDR3 nucleotides are TGCAGTGCTAGAGAGGGGAGCTCCTATAATTCACCCCTCCACTTT. Translated, it gives CSAREGSSYNSPLHF.

The V and J genes are TRBV29-1 and TRBJ1-2, with TRBD1 identical over 7 bases. This CDR3 has 12 residues. Germline V gives CDR1 SQVTM, CDR2 ANQGSEA. The V segment lost 5 bases and the J segment 5 bases; nucleotides outside the gene matches: 5. DNA for the CDR3: TGCAGCGTTCGGGACAGTCGATATGGCTACACCTTC. Its translation: CSVRDSRYGYTF.

The chain uses TRBV9 and TRBJ2-1, with 13 bases that match TRBD2. The germline gives CDR1 SGDLS, CDR2 YYNGEE. This CDR3 contains 17 residues. V was clipped by 4 bases and J by 1 base; unmatched bases: 5. The CDR3 DNA reads TGTGCCAGCAGCCCCCTGACTAGCGGGAGGTCCTACAATGAGCAGTTCTTC. Its translation is CASSPLTSGRSYNEQFF. The complete variable domain, with remaining parts taken from reference TRBV9 and TRBJ2-1, reads DSGVTQTPKHLITATGQRVTLRCSPRSGDLSVYWYQQSLDQGLQFLIQYYNGEERAKGNILERFSAQQFPDLHSELNLSSLELGDSALYFCASSPLTSGRSYNEQFFGPGTRLTVL.

This clonotype was seen a few times. The rearrangement links TRBV12-3 or TRBV12-4 to TRBJ2-5; D is perhaps TRBD2 (6 bases). The CDR3 totals 15 residues. Between the trimmed V and J ends, which lost 3 bases and 3 bases, there was a span of 14 bases. The CDR3 DNA sequence: TGTGCCAGCAGTTTTTTTGGGACTCGAAAAGAGACCCAGTACTTC. Amino acid sequence: CASSFFGTRKETQYF.

The sample holds many counts of this clonotype. The genes are TRBV5-1 and TRBJ2-1; D tentatively reads TRBD1 or TRBD2 (6 bases each). The CDR3 loop spans 18 amino acids. CDR1 is SGHRS, CDR2 YFSETQ, per germline. The V gene lost 4 bases and the J gene lost 3 bases, with 23 bases spanning the gap. CDR3 coding DNA: TGCGCCAGCAGCCTCGGGACCGTAGGGGGGTACCTCTACAATGAGCAGTTCTTC. The encoded protein is CASSLGTVGGYLYNEQFF.

CDR3 amino acids: CASSLIGSGVDTQYF. The CDR3 DNA reads TGTGCCAGCAGTTTAATCGGGAGCGGAGTAGATACGCAGTATTTT. The chain carries TRBV27 and TRBJ2-3; weak D call: TRBD2 (6 bases). Looked up from germline, CDR1 is MNHEY and CDR2 is SMNVEV (reference sequence). The CDR3 sequence is 15 residues long. Trimming shortened V by 2 bases and J by 5 bases, and 14 bases separated the two germline ends.

The genes are TRBV12-3 or TRBV12-4 and TRBJ1-2; TRBD1 matches at 9 bases. The CDR3 runs 15 residues. V shed 5 bases, J shed 5 bases, and the junction held 9 bases outside the gene matches. CDR3 protein: CASSTTGTGKYGYTF. CDR3 nucleotide sequence: TGTGCCAGCAGTACCACGGGGACAGGGAAGTATGGCTACACCTTC.

V and J are TRBV6-5 and TRBJ2-1; 12 bases are shared with TRBD2. Germline CDR1 MNHEY, CDR2 SVGAGI. This CDR3 contains 16 residues. Trimming at V came to 6 bases and at J to 7 bases, leaving 10 bases not matched to a gene. CDR3: CASSLTSGGSLNEQFF. The CDR3 DNA sequence: TGTGCCAGCAGCTTGACTAGCGGGGGATCTCTGAATGAGCAGTTCTTC.

The genes are TRBV5-1 and TRBJ1-1; 8 bases match TRBD1. The CDR3 is 15 amino acids. V dropped 2 bases and J dropped 1; count of bases not matched to a gene: 4. Germline loops: CDR1 SGHRS, CDR2 YFSETQ. The CDR3 bases are TGCGCCAGCAGCTTATCAGGGGGCGCGAACACTGAAGCTTTCTTT. This sequence encodes CASSLSGGANTEAFF.

Worth noting for this clonotype: One base away lies a much larger clone, so this may be a sequencing read error. The chain recombines TRBV29-1 with TRBJ2-5; D perhaps matches TRBD1 (6 bases). Germline assignment: CDR1 SQVTM and CDR2 ANQGSEA. CDR3 length: 13 residues. The CDR3 coding sequence is TGCAGCGTTGATAGGGGGTCCCAAGGGACCCAGTACTTC. It translates to CSVDRGSQGTQYF.

To note about this clonotype: This may stem from a read error, because a much larger clone lies one nucleotide away. The rearrangement links TRBV6-1 to TRBJ2-2; the D gene is possibly TRBD1 (5 bases). The CDR3 spans 14 residues. V was pared by 6 bases and J by 2 bases, with 10 bases between. Germline loops: CDR1 MNHNS, CDR2 SASEGT. The CDR3 protein is CASRATENTGELFF. The CDR3 nucleotides read TGTGCCAGCAGGGCGACAGAAAACACCGGGGAGCTGTTTTTT.

Ten or more counts support this clonotype. The chain joins TRBV15 to TRBJ1-5; possible D gene TRBD1, 5 bases. Deletions cut 0 bases from V and 0 bases from J, with 6 bases between. The CDR3 is 15 amino acids. Germline values: CDR1 LNHNV, CDR2 YYDKDF (reference sequence). The CDR3 loop reads CATSREGASNQPQHF. CDR3 DNA: TGTGCCACCAGCAGAGAAGGGGCTAGCAATCAGCCCCAGCATTTT.

The rearrangement joins TRBV2 to TRBJ1-6, with TRBD1 as a possible D gene (5 bases). The CDR3 has 12 amino acids. Germline V gene data show CDR1 as SNHLY and CDR2 as FYNNEI. With 6 bases removed from V and 9 bases from J, the gap between germline ends came to 9 bases. The CDR3 sequence is CASRLGLSPLHF. The CDR3 DNA sequence: TGTGCCAGCAGACTGGGACTTTCACCCCTCCACTTT.

This clonotype was counted between two and nine times. The chain recombines TRBV28 with TRBJ1-6; D might be TRBD1 (6 bases). Looked up from germline, CDR1 is MDHEN and CDR2 is SYDVKM. Trimming shortened V by 1 base and J by 7 bases, and 8 bases separated the two germline ends. The CDR3 totals 14 residues. The DNA of the CDR3 is TGTGCCAGCAGTTTATCGCAGGGGAATTCACCCCTCCACTTT. Residues: CASSLSQGNSPLHF.

This clonotype occurred a few times. In DNA form, the CDR3 reads TGCAGTGCTAGCGGACAGGCCGGTAACTATGGCTACACCTTC. It translates to CSASGQAGNYGYTF. This chain joins TRBV20-1 and TRBJ1-2, with 7 bases lining up with TRBD1. This CDR3 comprises 14 residues. Germline V lookup: CDR1 DFQATT, CDR2 SNEGSKA (reference sequence). J was trimmed by 1 base and V by 3 bases; bases with no gene match: 5.

The chain is built from TRBV6-5 and TRBJ2-7; 8 bases are shared with TRBD2. The J segment lost 9 bases and the V segment lost 0 bases, leaving 13 bases of the junction unmatched. There are 16 residues in the CDR3. The germline gives CDR1 MNHEY, CDR2 SVGAGI. The CDR3 DNA follows: TGTGCCAGCAGTTACTCGACAGGACTAGCAGGAAGCGTGCAGTACTTC. This gives the protein CASSYSTGLAGSVQYF.

The genes are TRBV5-4 and TRBJ2-7; possibly TRBD1 for D (6 bases). CDR1 SGHNT and CDR2 YYREEE come from the germline V gene (reference sequence). There are 15 residues in the CDR3. The V end lost 4 bases, the J end lost 2 bases, and 16 bases lay between the germline ends. The CDR3 protein is CASSQGQSGPYEQYF. CDR3 bases: TGTGCCAGCAGCCAAGGACAGTCGGGGCCCTACGAGCAGTACTTC.

A few counts support this clonotype. CDR3 protein: CASSLGSTGANVLTF. In nucleotides, the CDR3 is TGTGCCAGCAGTTTAGGTTCAACTGGGGCCAACGTCCTGACTTTC. The rearrangement links TRBV12-3 or TRBV12-4 to TRBJ2-6; D ambiguous. Trimming stripped 1 base from V and 2 bases from J, with 6 bases between. The CDR3 sequence is 15 residues long.

This clonotype appeared once. The chain recombines TRBV7-3 with TRBJ1-3; D ambiguous. CDR1 and CDR2 (germline): SGHTA, FQGTGA. V was shortened by 0 bases and J by 2 bases, with 8 bases between the two germline ends. CDR3 length: 15 residues. CDR3 coding DNA: TGTGCCAGCAGCTTAACTGGCGAACCTGGAAACACCATATATTTT. Residues: CASSLTGEPGNTIYF.

V gene TRBV29-1 combines with J gene TRBJ2-7, with a weak D call TRBD2 (6 bases). The CDR3 has 13 amino acids. CDR1 and CDR2 (germline): SQVTM, ANQGSEA. Between the trimmed V and J ends, which lost 3 bases and 6 bases, there was a span of 15 bases. CDR3 amino acids: CSVEHGGLGEQYF. The CDR3, as DNA: TGCAGCGTTGAGCACGGGGGACTGGGCGAGCAGTACTTC.

At least ten counts were recorded for this clonotype. This chain uses TRBV7-2 with TRBJ1-2, with 10 positions matching TRBD1. The CDR3 totals 17 residues. Germline values: CDR1 SGHTA, CDR2 FQGNSA. V shed 5 bases, J shed 7 bases, and the junction held 16 bases outside the gene matches. The CDR3 here is CASSGRGQGDFYRGYTF. The CDR3 nucleotides are TGTGCCAGCAGCGGAAGAGGACAGGGGGATTTCTATCGTGGCTACACCTTC.

This clonotype was recorded many times. CDR3 in amino acids: CASTITPDRGYEQYF. For the CDR3, the DNA is TGTGCCAGCACCATTACGCCGGACAGGGGTTACGAGCAGTACTTC. The gene calls are TRBV6-2 or TRBV6-3 and TRBJ2-7; 9 nucleotides align to TRBD1. Germline CDR1 MNHEY, CDR2 SVGEGT. This CDR3 is built from 15 residues. The V segment lost 7 bases and the J segment 4 bases; nucleotides outside the gene matches: 11.

This clonotype was picked up many times. The rearrangement links TRBV20-1 to TRBJ2-3; D is unclear. The germline V and J ends were trimmed by 1 base and 4 bases, with 3 bases remaining between them. Germline assignment: CDR1 DFQATT and CDR2 SNEGSKA (reference sequence). This CDR3 has 11 residues. The CDR3 here is CSARVADTQYF. The CDR3 bases are TGCAGTGCTAGAGTAGCAGATACGCAGTATTTT.

This clonotype was observed a few times. This chain uses TRBV7-2 with TRBJ2-7; TRBD1 matches 10 bases. Germline assignment: CDR1 SGHTA and CDR2 FQGNSA. The CDR3 sequence is 16 residues long. The V segment lost 1 base and the J segment 3 bases; nucleotides outside the gene matches: 6. The CDR3, as DNA: TGTGCCAGCAGCTTAGATCGGACAGGGGGGCTCTACGAGCAGTACTTC. It specifies CASSLDRTGGLYEQYF.